The next 32 T cell receptor beta chains were all read from a single sample in a study of T cell responses to AZD1222 COVID-19 vaccine. Data came from immunoSEQ multiplex PCR; TCRdb stores just in-frame clones and leaves some out. Found here are 110,000 to 150,000 clones, 85% to 95% of them singletons; the top ten hold over 4%. The sample in question was peripheral blood, obtained on day 0 of AZD1222 vaccination. All receptors come from an adult in good health.

The count of this clone is one. The genes are TRBV5-1 and TRBJ1-1; TRBD1 matches 8 bases. The CDR3 spans 14 residues. Trimming at V came to 0 bases and at J to 6 bases, leaving 4 bases not matched to a gene. The germline CDR1 and CDR2 sequences are SGHRS and YFSETQ. The CDR3 DNA reads TGCGCCAGCAGCTTGGCTCAGGGGGCGGCTGAAGCTTTCTTT. Translated, it gives CASSLAQGAAEAFF.

The CDR3, as DNA: TGTGCCAGCAGCCAAGCACCGGACGGGGCGGACACCATATATTTT. Translation: CASSQAPDGADTIYF. This sequence joins TRBV3-1 (or the pseudogene TRBV3-2) and TRBJ1-3; D possibly corresponds to TRBD1 (5 bases). CDR1 is LGHDT, CDR2 YNNKEL, per germline (reference sequence). Trimming took off 1 base at V and 8 bases at J, with 15 bases between the two ends. The CDR3 loop spans 15 amino acids.

The rearrangement links TRBV28 to TRBJ1-1; TRBD1 agrees at 7 bases. Germline V CDR1 and CDR2: MDHEN, SYDVKM. This CDR3 has 16 residues. Trimming removed 3 bases from V and 4 bases from J; junction bases left unmatched: 11. Here the CDR3 reads CASSFSGQPLFTEAFF. The CDR3 DNA follows: TGTGCCAGCAGTTTTTCGGGACAGCCTCTTTTCACTGAAGCTTTCTTT. Combining the CDR3 with reference TRBV28 and TRBJ1-1 gives the whole variable domain DVKVTQSSRYLVKRTGEKVFLECVQDMDHENMFWYRQDPGLGLRLIYFSYDVKMKEKGDIPEGYSVSREKKERFSLILESASTNQTSMYLCASSFSGQPLFTEAFFGQGTRLTVV.

This clone was found once. The chain couples TRBV11-3 to TRBJ2-7, with 7 bases identical to TRBD1. This CDR3 has 15 amino acids. Per germline, CDR1 SGHNT and CDR2 YENEEA. The V and J ends lost 0 bases and 0 bases, in that order; junction bases with no gene match: 2. CDR3 protein: CASSLEGDSSYEQYF. The CDR3 DNA is TGTGCCAGCAGCTTAGAGGGGGACAGCTCCTACGAGCAGTACTTC.

The J gene is TRBJ1-4, the V gene TRBV5-1, with 10 bases that match TRBD1. After removal of 9 bases from V and 6 bases from J, the junction contained 8 bases not matched to a gene. Per the germline V gene, CDR1 is SGHRS and CDR2 is YFSETQ. This CDR3 is built from 14 residues. The CDR3 reads CATKEGTGDEKLFF. CDR3 bases: TGCGCCACGAAAGAAGGGACAGGGGATGAAAAACTGTTTTTT.

The rearrangement joins TRBV19 to TRBJ2-1; possibly TRBD1 or TRBD2 for D (6 bases each). Germline CDR1 LNHDA, CDR2 SQIVND (reference sequence). V lost 1 base to trimming and J lost 4 bases, with 14 bases between them. This CDR3 comprises 16 residues. CDR3 nucleotides: TGTGCCAGTAGTATAGGAACGGGGGCAGCTTACAATGAGCAGTTCTTC. It translates to CASSIGTGAAYNEQFF.

The chain links TRBV5-1 to TRBJ2-1, with D unclear. The V end lost 0 bases, the J end lost 3 bases, and 7 bases lay between the germline ends. Per germline, CDR1 SGHRS and CDR2 YFSETQ. This CDR3 spans 14 amino acids. The CDR3, as DNA: TGCGCCAGCAGCTTGGCCGACCGCTACAATGAGCAGTTCTTC. As protein: CASSLADRYNEQFF.

DNA of the CDR3: TGTGCCAGCAGCCCGAGTCGAAACCCCTCCTACGAGCAGTACTTC. Protein product: CASSPSRNPSYEQYF. The rearrangement uses TRBV9 and TRBJ2-7; D ambiguous. Germline loops: CDR1 SGDLS, CDR2 YYNGEE. Trimming stripped 4 bases from V and 0 bases from J, with 14 bases between. The CDR3 totals 15 residues.

This clone has only a few counts. The chain is built from TRBV19 and TRBJ1-5, with D tentatively TRBD1 (5 bases). Trimming removed 0 bases from V and 2 bases from J, with 14 bases in between. Germline-derived CDR1 and CDR2 are LNHDA and SQIVND (reference sequence). The CDR3 contains 17 residues. CDR3 loop: CASSIDRYEGGNQPQHF. DNA for the CDR3: TGTGCCAGTAGTATAGATCGATACGAAGGGGGCAATCAGCCCCAGCATTTT.

The chain combines TRBV29-1 with TRBJ2-7, with 13 bases that match TRBD2. The germline V gene encodes CDR1 SQVTM and CDR2 ANQGSEA. The CDR3 spans 14 residues. V gave up 7 bases and J gave up 0 bases; unmatched junction bases: 3. The CDR3 sequence is CSARTSGSSYEQYF. CDR3 nucleotide sequence: TGCAGCGCCCGGACTAGCGGGAGCTCCTACGAGCAGTACTTC.

The chain combines TRBV5-8 with TRBJ1-4, with 9 bases lining up with TRBD1. Germline values: CDR1 SGHTS, CDR2 YDEGEE. The trim removed 3 bases at V and 7 bases at J, leaving 13 bases unmatched. This CDR3 comprises 17 residues. The CDR3 is CASSSGQGKNNGEKLFF. Written as DNA, the CDR3 is TGTGCCAGCAGCTCTGGACAGGGGAAGAACAACGGTGAAAAACTGTTTTTT.

This sequence joins TRBV4-1 and TRBJ1-2; 8 bases fit TRBD1. The J segment lost 0 bases and the V segment lost 4 bases, leaving 4 bases of the junction unmatched. Germline loops: CDR1 MGHRA, CDR2 YSYEKL. This CDR3 is built from 15 residues. CDR3 amino acids: CASSLGQGANYGYTF. CDR3 nucleotides: TGCGCCAGCAGCCTTGGACAGGGAGCTAACTATGGCTACACCTTC.

The gene calls are TRBV6-1 and TRBJ2-3; TRBD2 might be the D (5 bases). Germline CDR1 is MNHNS and CDR2 is SASEGT. V lost 0 bases and J lost 0, with 13 bases in between. CDR3 size: 17 residues. The CDR3: CASSEARVAPSTDTQYF. CDR3 DNA: TGTGCCAGCAGTGAAGCGCGGGTGGCCCCTAGCACAGATACGCAGTATTTT.

The V and J genes are TRBV2 and TRBJ2-3, with D possibly matching TRBD2 (6 bases). This CDR3 has 13 residues. CDR1 and CDR2 from the germline V gene are SNHLY and FYNNEI. V was cut by 6 bases and J by 0 bases, with 7 bases left in between. CDR3 sequence (DNA): TGTGCCAGCAGGGGACTGAGCACAGATACGCAGTATTTT. Amino acid sequence: CASRGLSTDTQYF. Drawing the rest from reference TRBV2 and TRBJ2-3, the complete variable domain is EPEVTQTPSHQVTQMGQEVILRCVPISNHLYFYWYRQILGQKVEFLVSFYNNEISEKSEIFDDQFSVERPDGSNFTLKIRSTKLEDSAMYFCASRGLSTDTQYFGPGTRLTVL.

The chain recombines TRBV2 with TRBJ2-1; D possibly uses TRBD1 or TRBD2 (5 bases each). This CDR3 comprises 14 residues. V dropped 6 bases and J dropped 12 bases, with 21 bases sitting between them. Per the germline V gene, CDR1 is SNHLY and CDR2 is FYNNEI. The CDR3 coding sequence is TGTGCCAGCAGAAGTCTAACTTGGGACGCCCCGCAGTTCTTC. It codes for CASRSLTWDAPQFF. Together with reference TRBV2 and TRBJ2-1, the CDR3 gives the full variable domain: EPEVTQTPSHQVTQMGQEVILRCVPISNHLYFYWYRQILGQKVEFLVSFYNNEISEKSEIFDDQFSVERPDGSNFTLKIRSTKLEDSAMYFCASRSLTWDAPQFFGPGTRLTVL.

The chain employs TRBV29-1 and TRBJ2-1, with 8 bases that match TRBD1. Losses at the gene ends were 3 bases for V and 6 bases for J; bases not matched to a gene: 4. The CDR3 has 13 amino acids. Germline CDR1 and CDR2: SQVTM and ANQGSEA. The CDR3 loop reads CSVDPGTGNEQFF. The CDR3 nucleotides read TGCAGCGTTGACCCAGGGACAGGCAATGAGCAGTTCTTC.

The chain carries TRBV30 and TRBJ1-2; D may be TRBD1 (6 bases). From germline, CDR1 is GTSNPN and CDR2 SVGIG (reference sequence). V lost 2 bases, J lost 6 bases, and 22 bases lay in between. The CDR3 runs 16 residues. The CDR3 is CAWSRLRQATLDGYTF. The CDR3, as DNA: TGTGCCTGGAGTAGACTGAGACAGGCCACCTTGGATGGCTACACCTTC. The variable domain in full, completed from reference TRBV30 and TRBJ1-2, reads SQTIHQWPATLVQPVGSPLSLECTVEGTSNPNLYWYRQAAGRGLQLLFYSVGIGQISSEVPQNLSASRPQDRQFILSSKKLLLSDSGFYLCAWSRLRQATLDGYTFGSGTRLTVV.

This rearrangement joins TRBV18 to TRBJ1-1; the match to TRBD1 covers 8 bases. CDR3 length equals 14 residues. Unmatched junction bases numbered 3, after V lost 5 bases and J lost 1 base. The germline V gene has CDR1 KGHSH and CDR2 LQKENI. This CDR3 is CASSEDRGNTEAFF. Here the CDR3 DNA reads TGTGCCAGCTCAGAAGACAGGGGGAACACTGAAGCTTTCTTT.

The chain recombines TRBV3-1 (or the pseudogene TRBV3-2) with TRBJ2-3, with a weak D call TRBD2 (5 bases). The CDR3 has 13 amino acids. V lost 1 base and J 5 bases, leaving 7 bases between the germline ends. Germline CDR1 is LGHDT and CDR2 is YNNKEL (reference sequence). The CDR3 DNA reads as TGTGCCAGCAGCCAAGTTGGAGGAGATACGCAGTATTTT. This gives the protein CASSQVGGDTQYF.

The chain carries TRBV6-5 and TRBJ2-1; the match to TRBD2 covers 9 bases. Germline assignment: CDR1 MNHEY and CDR2 SVGAGI. This CDR3 contains 13 residues. V was clipped by 5 bases and J by 12 bases; unmatched bases: 8. The CDR3 DNA sequence: TGTGCCAGCAGTCTAGCGGGACGGGCTGGGCAGTTCTTC. Residues: CASSLAGRAGQFF.

The chain couples TRBV7-9 to TRBJ1-1, with TRBD1 matching 8 bases. V lost 1 base to trimming and J lost 2 bases; unmatched junction nucleotides: 3. This CDR3 region has 15 residues. Germline V gene data show CDR1 as SEHNR and CDR2 as FQNEAQ (reference sequence). CDR3 loop: CASSLDTGGNTEAFF. Here the CDR3 DNA reads TGTGCCAGCAGCTTAGATACAGGGGGAAACACTGAAGCTTTCTTT.

The V gene is TRBV9, the J gene TRBJ2-7; 11 bases agree with TRBD2. This CDR3 is built from 17 residues. Unmatched junction bases numbered 10, after V lost 0 bases and J lost 5 bases. Germline CDR1 and CDR2: SGDLS and YYNGEE. CDR3 DNA: TGTGCCAGCAGCGTAGGGGCTAGCGGGAGGAATGGGGACGAGCAGTACTTC. It codes for CASSVGASGRNGDEQYF.

V and J are TRBV6-5 and TRBJ1-5; no reliable D call. Per the germline V gene, CDR1 is MNHEY and CDR2 is SVGAGI. The CDR3 extends over 13 amino acids. The V gene lost 6 bases and the J gene lost 5 bases, with 11 bases spanning the gap. In DNA, the CDR3 is TGTGCCAGCAGCTATGACGGAGATCAGCCCCAGCATTTT. Its protein product is CASSYDGDQPQHF.

The rearrangement uses TRBV2 and TRBJ2-7; TRBD1 agrees at 7 bases. CDR1 and CDR2 (germline): SNHLY, FYNNEI. This CDR3 comprises 19 residues. Trimming took 1 base from V and 2 from J; bases not matched to a gene: 17. The CDR3 loop is CASSEVLPWGKGAAYEQYF. The CDR3 nucleotides read TGTGCCAGCAGTGAAGTTTTGCCCTGGGGAAAGGGGGCCGCCTACGAGCAGTACTTC.

V is TRBV6-1 and J is TRBJ1-2, with TRBD1 as a possible D gene (6 bases). Trimming took off 2 bases at V and 6 bases at J, with 7 bases between the two ends. This CDR3 is built from 12 residues. Germline values: CDR1 MNHNS, CDR2 SASEGT. CDR3 amino acids: CASSESGDGYTF. CDR3 DNA sequence: TGTGCCAGCAGTGAATCAGGGGATGGCTACACCTTC.

The gene calls are TRBV11-1 and TRBJ2-5; 7 bases align to TRBD1. The ends lost 5 bases at V and 1 base at J; junction bases unmatched: 1. The CDR3 totals 13 residues. Germline V gives CDR1 SGHAT, CDR2 FQDESV (reference sequence). In nucleotides, the CDR3 is TGTGCCAGCAGCCAGGGGGTCCAAGAGACCCAGTACTTC. Residues: CASSQGVQETQYF.

The rearrangement links TRBV5-1 to TRBJ1-2, with D maybe TRBD1 (5 bases). Trimming took off 4 bases at V and 0 bases at J, with 13 bases between the two ends. The CDR3 runs 15 residues. Germline V gene data show CDR1 as SGHRS and CDR2 as YFSETQ. CDR3 protein: CASSPAGSANYGYTF. The CDR3 DNA sequence: TGCGCCAGCAGCCCGGCAGGGTCAGCTAACTATGGCTACACCTTC.

The rearrangement links TRBV28 to TRBJ1-2; D call uncertain. CDR1 and CDR2 (germline): MDHEN, SYDVKM. CDR3 size: 14 residues. Trimming pared 4 bases from V and 8 bases from J, leaving 17 bases between. The CDR3 loop reads CASSYSDDADGYTF. The CDR3 nucleotides are TGTGCCAGCAGTTACTCGGACGATGCGGACGGCTACACCTTC.

This clone was detected once. The chain recombines TRBV29-1 with TRBJ2-1; 9 nucleotides line up with TRBD2. Germline CDR1 is SQVTM and CDR2 is ANQGSEA. The CDR3 spans 13 residues. V shed 4 bases, J shed 5 bases, and the junction held 3 bases outside the gene matches. As DNA, the CDR3 is TGCAGCGTTGGACTAGCGGAAGACAATGAGCAGTTCTTC. It specifies CSVGLAEDNEQFF.

The chain carries TRBV5-4 and TRBJ1-6; D ambiguous. CDR1 and CDR2 (germline): SGHNT, YYREEE (reference sequence). V was trimmed by 1 base and J by 2 bases, leaving 4 bases between them. The CDR3 runs 14 residues. The CDR3 coding sequence is TGTGCCAGCAGCTTGTACACCTATAATTCACCCCTCCACTTT. This codes for CASSLYTYNSPLHF.

The genes are TRBV5-1 and TRBJ1-2, with D perhaps matching TRBD1 (5 bases). Germline V gene data show CDR1 as SGHRS and CDR2 as YFSETQ. The CDR3 consists of 15 residues. Trimming took off 0 bases at V and 1 base at J, with 10 bases between the two ends. CDR3 coding DNA: TGCGCCAGCAGCTTGGTCCAGGGTGTTAACTATGGCTACACCTTC. This gives the protein CASSLVQGVNYGYTF.

This clone was picked up one time. The chain is built from TRBV27 and TRBJ1-2; 7 bases align to TRBD1. V was pared by 10 bases and J by 3 bases, with 8 bases of the junction left unmatched. Germline V CDR1 and CDR2: MNHEY, SMNVEV (reference sequence). The CDR3 covers 13 residues. CDR3 nucleotides: TGTGCCACGTGGACAGGCGTCGACTATGGCTACACCTTC. It is translated as CATWTGVDYGYTF.